Following are 22 T cell receptor beta chains from one sample sequenced in a study of T cell repertoires in cytomegalovirus infection. Their specific antigens are unknown. TCRdb ran MiXCR on the reads and lists one entry per CDR3 protein. This repertoire shows approximately 730,000 distinct CDR3 sequences, around 32% found once; its top ten account for 15% to 20%. The sequencing here drew on cultured PBMCs, taken from culture after CMV antigen stimulation. The source is a human donor in good health (CMV status not recorded). Some clones in this sample may be carry-over from other donors' samples.

V gene TRBV7-9 combines with J gene TRBJ2-5; TRBD1 matches 7 bases. This CDR3 contains 16 residues. The J segment lost 0 bases and the V segment lost 0 bases, leaving 4 bases of the junction unmatched. From germline, CDR1 is SEHNR and CDR2 FQNEAQ (reference sequence). The CDR3 is CASSLAPGTDQETQYF. The CDR3 DNA sequence: TGTGCCAGCAGCTTAGCCCCCGGGACAGACCAAGAGACCCAGTACTTC.

The rearrangement joins TRBV20-1 to TRBJ2-1; 7 bases are shared with TRBD2. The CDR3 is 16 residues long. Germline V gene data show CDR1 as DFQATT and CDR2 as SNEGSKA (reference sequence). The ends lost 4 bases at V and 4 bases at J; junction bases unmatched: 13. The DNA for the CDR3 is TGCAGTGCTACTCCCGCATGGGAGGGCGAGTACAATGAGCAGTTCTTC. Protein: CSATPAWEGEYNEQFF.

The rearrangement uses TRBV19 and TRBJ2-5; weak D call: TRBD1 (5 bases). Germline assignment: CDR1 LNHDA and CDR2 SQIVND (reference sequence). Trimming cost V 6 bases and J 5 bases, with 13 bases left between them. The CDR3 sequence is 13 residues long. The DNA of the CDR3 is TGTGCCAGTAGGGGCAGGGAAGGTGAGACCCAGTACTTC. Protein product: CASRGREGETQYF.

This rearrangement joins TRBV2 to TRBJ1-5, with a weak D call TRBD1 (5 bases). This CDR3 is 13 amino acids long. V lost 8 bases to trimming and J lost 1 base, with 9 bases between them. CDR1 SNHLY and CDR2 FYNNEI come from the germline V gene. The CDR3 sequence: CASGTLSNQPQHF. CDR3 DNA sequence: TGTGCCAGCGGGACTCTAAGCAATCAGCCCCAGCATTTT.

The V and J genes are TRBV19 and TRBJ1-5, with 7 bases matching TRBD1. Trimming took 8 bases from V and 6 from J; bases not matched to a gene: 13. Germline V gene lookup returns CDR1 LNHDA and CDR2 SQIVND (reference sequence). The CDR3 covers 15 residues. Written as DNA, the CDR3 is TGTGCCAGTCGTCCCCAGGGGGGGGAGGGTCAGCCCCAGCATTTT. Translating it yields CASRPQGGEGQPQHF.

The chain carries TRBV9 and TRBJ2-5; no definite D call. Germline CDR1 is SGDLS and CDR2 is YYNGEE. The CDR3 length is 14 residues. V dropped 3 bases and J dropped 1 base, with 10 bases sitting between them. CDR3 DNA sequence: TGTGCCAGCAGCGCGACGGACGGCCAAGAGACCCAGTACTTC. Protein product: CASSATDGQETQYF.

A few counts support this clonotype. The chain couples TRBV7-9 to TRBJ2-7; 8 bases agree with TRBD1. The junction had 9 bases not matched to a gene; V was cut back by 5 bases and J by 6 bases. In germline, CDR1 is SEHNR, CDR2 FQNEAQ (reference sequence). The CDR3 has 14 amino acids. The CDR3 reads CASSHRGAGGEQYF. CDR3 nucleotides: TGTGCCAGCAGCCACAGGGGGGCGGGCGGCGAGCAGTACTTC.

This clonotype was observed many times. The chain combines TRBV7-2 with TRBJ1-5; D may be TRBD1 (5 bases). V was clipped by 5 bases and J by 7 bases, with 18 bases between them. The CDR3 consists of 15 residues. Germline V gives CDR1 SGHTA, CDR2 FQGNSA. CDR3: CASSPAGGGLQPQHF. In DNA form, the CDR3 reads TGTGCCAGCAGCCCCGCTGGGGGGGGACTCCAGCCCCAGCATTTT.

The gene calls are TRBV2 and TRBJ1-2, with no clear D. The CDR3 extends over 11 amino acids. V gave up 5 bases and J gave up 7 bases, with 8 bases separating them. Germline V gives CDR1 SNHLY, CDR2 FYNNEI. DNA of the CDR3: TGTGCCAGCAGTCTCGCCCCTGGCTACACCTTC. This translates into CASSLAPGYTF.

The chain has TRBV27 and TRBJ2-2; D uncertain. The CDR3 is made up of 12 amino acids. CDR1 and CDR2 (germline): MNHEY, SMNVEV (reference sequence). V dropped 5 bases and J dropped 8 bases, with 9 bases sitting between them. This CDR3 reads CASSPTLGELFF. In DNA form, the CDR3 reads TGTGCCAGCAGTCCCACCTTAGGGGAGCTGTTTTTT.

Regarding this clonotype: This may be a read error, as it is one base from a much larger clone. The conserved phenylalanine or tryptophan normally closing the CDR3 is absent here, so this likely arose from a read error. The rearrangement joins TRBV7-8 to TRBJ2-1, with TRBD2 matching over 8 bases. This CDR3 has 16 amino acids. Germline-derived CDR1 and CDR2 are SGHVS and FQNEAQ. Trimming removed 5 bases from V and 4 bases from J; junction bases left unmatched: 10. In DNA, the CDR3 is TGTGCCAGCAGCCGGTACGGGAGGGCGAGGTACAATGAGCAGTTCCTC. It encodes CASSRYGRARYNEQFL.

This chain joins TRBV7-2 and TRBJ2-7; D is possibly TRBD1 or TRBD2 (5 bases each). V dropped 5 bases and J dropped 3 bases, with 17 bases sitting between them. This CDR3 contains 15 residues. Germline CDR1 SGHTA, CDR2 FQGNSA. CDR3 sequence: CASSLGDGTIYEQYF. The DNA for the CDR3 is TGTGCCAGCAGCCTCGGGGACGGGACCATCTACGAGCAGTACTTC.

This clonotype was picked up one time. This chain joins TRBV29-1 and TRBJ2-7; a possible D gene is TRBD1 (7 bases). V was shortened by 4 bases and J by 6 bases, with 10 bases between the two germline ends. The length of the CDR3 is 11 residues. CDR1 is SQVTM, CDR2 ANQGSEA, per germline. The CDR3 spells CSVGQGGEQYF. The CDR3 bases are TGCAGCGTTGGCCAGGGGGGCGAGCAGTACTTC.

The chain has TRBV4-3 and TRBJ1-5, with unresolved D. The CDR3 extends over 17 amino acids. The V gene lost 0 bases and the J gene lost 7 bases, with 19 bases spanning the gap. Germline CDR1 LGHNA, CDR2 YSLEER. This chain's CDR3 is CASSQDPSPGGRQPQHF. As DNA, the CDR3 is TGCGCCAGCAGCCAAGATCCCTCCCCTGGCGGGAGGCAGCCCCAGCATTTT.

The V and J genes are TRBV12-3 or TRBV12-4 and TRBJ2-5; 9 nucleotides align to TRBD2. V gave up 6 bases and J gave up 3 bases; unmatched junction bases: 5. The length of the CDR3 is 14 residues. The CDR3 nucleotides read TGTGCCAGCAGCCTAGCGGGAAACGAAGAGACCCAGTACTTC. Translating gives CASSLAGNEETQYF.

CDR3 DNA sequence: TGCAGCGTTGCCAGGCAGGGGGGTCGGGATGAGCAGTTCTTC. Protein sequence: CSVARQGGRDEQFF. The chain is built from TRBV29-1 and TRBJ2-1; D perhaps matches TRBD1 (7 bases). The V and J ends lost 4 bases and 8 bases respectively, with 18 bases between them. The germline V gene has CDR1 SQVTM and CDR2 ANQGSEA. This CDR3 region has 14 residues.

This clonotype showed up just a few times. V and J are TRBV7-9 and TRBJ1-6, with 7 bases matching TRBD1. CDR3 length: 15 amino acids. The ends lost 8 bases at V and 10 bases at J; junction bases unmatched: 14. Germline V gene data show CDR1 as SEHNR and CDR2 as FQNEAQ (reference sequence). As DNA, the CDR3 is TGTGCCAGCGCCCATCCCGGGACAGTAGAATCACCCCTCCACTTT. It is translated as CASAHPGTVESPLHF.

V is TRBV7-9 and J is TRBJ1-1, with TRBD1 matching over 12 bases. Trimming removed 5 bases from V and 1 base from J; junction bases left unmatched: 5. The germline CDR1 and CDR2 sequences are SEHNR and FQNEAQ (reference sequence). The CDR3 length is 16 residues. CDR3 loop: CASSPRDRGPNTEAFF. CDR3 DNA: TGTGCCAGCAGCCCGCGGGACAGGGGGCCGAACACTGAAGCTTTCTTT.

The rearrangement joins TRBV6-6 to TRBJ2-5; 9 bases map to TRBD2. V lost 10 bases, J lost 5 bases, and 8 bases stayed unmatched. The CDR3 spans 13 residues. The V gene's germline CDR1 is MNHNY and CDR2 SVGAGI (reference sequence). Here the CDR3 reads CANMAGGLETQYF. CDR3 nucleotide sequence: TGTGCCAACATGGCGGGGGGGCTGGAGACCCAGTACTTC.

This clonotype was counted between two and nine times. The rearrangement links TRBV20-1 to TRBJ1-6; D is uncertain. V was shortened by 6 bases and J by 7 bases, with 19 bases between the two germline ends. Germline loops: CDR1 DFQATT, CDR2 SNEGSKA (reference sequence). CDR3 length: 15 residues. Here the CDR3 DNA reads TGCAGTGCCTATGCGGCCGGTCCCGGGAATTCACCCCTCCACTTT. The encoded protein is CSAYAAGPGNSPLHF.

The chain combines TRBV20-1 with TRBJ2-5, with 8 bases fitting TRBD1. The CDR3 is 16 amino acids. The junction had 10 bases not matched to a gene; V was cut back by 0 bases and J by 4 bases. Germline loops: CDR1 DFQATT, CDR2 SNEGSKA (reference sequence). CDR3 in DNA: TGCAGTGCTAGAGATAGGAGGACAGGGATATCAGAGACCCAGTACTTC. Encoded protein: CSARDRRTGISETQYF.

The table lists this clonotype with a few counts. The chain has TRBV2 and TRBJ1-2; D perhaps matches TRBD1 (5 bases). CDR1 is SNHLY and CDR2 is FYNNEI in the germline V gene. Trimming pared 0 bases from V and 3 bases from J, leaving 11 bases between. This CDR3 is 15 amino acids long. CDR3 sequence (DNA): TGTGCCAGCAGTGAAGCGCTTGGGGCAGACTATGGCTACACCTTC. Translating gives CASSEALGADYGYTF.